These 23 T cell receptor beta chains came from one sample sequenced in a study of cytomegalovirus exposure and HLA in healthy donors. The primer mix had 60 Vbeta and 13 Jbeta primers. The table came from immunoSEQ multiplex PCR; TCRdb's copy has only in-frame clones and leaves some out. The sample lists 110,000 or so clones, around three quarters occurring once. The material sequenced was PBMCs. These TCRs come from a man between 40 and 49 years old in good health and CMV-seropositive.

This clone was recorded only once. The rearrangement uses TRBV7-9 and TRBJ1-1; D not resolved. Germline CDR1 SEHNR, CDR2 FQNEAQ (reference sequence). V gave up 8 bases and J gave up 3 bases, with 13 bases separating them. The CDR3 runs to 13 residues. The CDR3 reads CASYDFGDTEAFF. In DNA, the CDR3 is TGTGCCAGCTACGACTTTGGAGACACTGAAGCTTTCTTT.

V is TRBV6-6 and J is TRBJ1-2; 9 bases match TRBD1. The germline V gene encodes CDR1 MNHNY and CDR2 SVGAGI (reference sequence). The CDR3 runs to 14 residues. The J segment lost 4 bases and the V segment lost 6 bases, leaving 6 bases of the junction unmatched. In DNA form, the CDR3 reads TGTGCCAGCAGAAGGACAGGGGTTCCCTATGGCTACACCTTC. Translating it yields CASRRTGVPYGYTF.

The J gene is TRBJ1-3, the V gene TRBV6-5; D may be TRBD1 (5 bases). Trimming removed 6 bases from V and 0 bases from J, with 12 bases in between. The CDR3 length is 15 residues. Germline loops: CDR1 MNHEY, CDR2 SVGAGI. The CDR3 region has the DNA TGTGCCAGCAGCCGTGGGGGGAGCTCTGGAAACACCATATATTTT. Its translation is CASSRGGSSGNTIYF.

The gene calls are TRBV9 and TRBJ2-3; the D gene is possibly TRBD1 (6 bases). Germline V CDR1 and CDR2: SGDLS, YYNGEE. This CDR3 region has 15 residues. Trimming pared 4 bases from V and 3 bases from J, leaving 15 bases between. CDR3 protein: CASSKTGLLTDTQYF. The CDR3 nucleotides read TGTGCCAGCAGCAAGACAGGTCTCCTAACAGATACGCAGTATTTT.

The CDR3 DNA reads TGTGCCAGCAGGGTGATGACGGGGACCGGGGAGCTGTTTTTT. Its translation is CASRVMTGTGELFF. This rearrangement joins TRBV28 to TRBJ2-2; the D gene is possibly TRBD2 (5 bases). This CDR3 is 14 amino acids long. CDR1 MDHEN and CDR2 SYDVKM come from the germline V gene. V dropped 6 bases and J dropped 5 bases, with 13 bases sitting between them. Together with reference TRBV28 and TRBJ2-2, the CDR3 gives the full variable domain: DVKVTQSSRYLVKRTGEKVFLECVQDMDHENMFWYRQDPGLGLRLIYFSYDVKMKEKGDIPEGYSVSREKKERFSLILESASTNQTSMYLCASRVMTGTGELFFGEGSRLTVL.

The chain couples TRBV2 to TRBJ2-2; a weak D match, TRBD1 (6 bases). Germline CDR1 and CDR2: SNHLY and FYNNEI. The V end was cut by 7 bases, the J end by 1 base, with 10 bases between. The CDR3 is 14 amino acids. The CDR3 region is CASNPDRNTGELFF. CDR3 sequence (DNA): TGTGCCAGCAACCCGGACAGGAACACCGGGGAGCTGTTTTTT. Full variable domain (remainder filled in from reference TRBV2 and TRBJ2-2): EPEVTQTPSHQVTQMGQEVILRCVPISNHLYFYWYRQILGQKVEFLVSFYNNEISEKSEIFDDQFSVERPDGSNFTLKIRSTKLEDSAMYFCASNPDRNTGELFFGEGSRLTVL.

V is TRBV18 and J is TRBJ1-1, with D perhaps matching TRBD1 (5 bases). V was trimmed by 3 bases and J by 5 bases, leaving 16 bases between them. CDR1 and CDR2 (germline): KGHSH, LQKENI. This CDR3 contains 15 residues. The CDR3 DNA is TGTGCCAGCTCACCCGTGGACATCCGCCGGACTGAAGCTTTCTTT. The encoded protein is CASSPVDIRRTEAFF.

The chain is built from TRBV19 and TRBJ2-5; 9 bases match TRBD2. V dropped 5 bases and J dropped 5; count of bases not matched to a gene: 9. CDR1 and CDR2 (germline): LNHDA, SQIVND (reference sequence). The length of the CDR3 is 15 residues. The CDR3 DNA sequence: TGTGCCAGTAGTCCATTAGCGGGGGAGGTGGAGACCCAGTACTTC. Translating it yields CASSPLAGEVETQYF.

The V call is TRBV4-3, the J call TRBJ2-3; D gene uncertain. CDR1 and CDR2 from the germline V gene are LGHNA and YSLEER. The CDR3 is made up of 16 amino acids. Trimming left V 3 bases short and J 0 bases short, with 13 bases between. CDR3 sequence: CASSHNVADSTDTQYF. CDR3 nucleotides: TGCGCCAGCAGCCACAATGTGGCGGATAGCACAGATACGCAGTATTTT.

The chain employs TRBV28 and TRBJ2-1; perhaps TRBD1 as D (6 bases). Germline values: CDR1 MDHEN, CDR2 SYDVKM. The CDR3 totals 15 residues. V lost 5 bases, J lost 6 bases, and 17 bases lay in between. CDR3 DNA sequence: TGTGCCAGCAGTATAGGACAGATTTTAGGCAATGAGCAGTTCTTC. Protein: CASSIGQILGNEQFF.

The chain is built from TRBV9 and TRBJ2-2, with 7 bases fitting TRBD1. The germline gives CDR1 SGDLS, CDR2 YYNGEE. The ends lost 3 bases at V and 3 bases at J; junction bases unmatched: 11. This CDR3 has 17 residues. CDR3 region: CASSERGQLLHTGELFF. CDR3 in DNA: TGTGCCAGCAGCGAGAGGGGACAGTTACTTCACACCGGGGAGCTGTTTTTT.

The chain combines TRBV6-6 with TRBJ1-6; D is unresolved. Germline assignment: CDR1 MNHNY and CDR2 SVGAGI (reference sequence). With 6 bases removed from V and 5 bases from J, the gap between germline ends came to 11 bases. The CDR3 extends over 14 amino acids. CDR3 protein: CASSRESNNSPLHF. Written as DNA, the CDR3 is TGTGCCAGCAGCCGGGAGTCTAATAATTCACCCCTCCACTTT.

This clone was seen a few times. The chain uses TRBV6-1 and TRBJ2-7, with D possibly TRBD2 on 6 matching bases. CDR1 is MNHNS and CDR2 is SASEGT in the germline V gene. V lost 5 bases, J lost 9 bases, and 14 bases lay in between. The CDR3 runs 12 residues. The CDR3, as DNA: TGTGCCAGCAGTCTAGAGAAGGGAGGGCAGTACTTC. It encodes CASSLEKGGQYF.

The rearrangement uses TRBV5-4 and TRBJ2-5; tentative D call: TRBD1 (6 bases). Germline CDR1 reads SGHNT; CDR2 reads YYREEE (reference sequence). This CDR3 comprises 15 residues. V was pared by 0 bases and J by 5 bases, with 14 bases between. Here the CDR3 DNA reads TGTGCCAGCAGCTTGGGTACAGGGACACACGAGACCCAGTACTTC. The encoded protein is CASSLGTGTHETQYF.

This clone is a singleton in its sample. V is TRBV5-4 and J is TRBJ1-2; no definite D call. From germline, CDR1 is SGHNT and CDR2 YYREEE (reference sequence). The germline V and J ends were trimmed by 0 bases and 7 bases, with 13 bases remaining between them. There are 14 residues in the CDR3. CDR3 region: CASSLVETTRGYTF. The CDR3 region has the DNA TGTGCCAGCAGCTTGGTTGAAACTACTCGTGGCTACACCTTC.

The rearrangement uses TRBV4-1 and TRBJ1-3; possible D gene TRBD1, 6 bases. Germline CDR1 reads MGHRA; CDR2 reads YSYEKL. CDR3 size: 18 residues. The V end lost 2 bases, the J end lost 0 bases, and 17 bases lay between the germline ends. In nucleotides, the CDR3 is TGCGCCAGCAGCCAAACTACGGGTATGACAGGCTCTGGAAACACCATATATTTT. Its protein is CASSQTTGMTGSGNTIYF.

The chain employs TRBV6-1 and TRBJ1-5; 9 bases fit TRBD1. V gave up 0 bases and J gave up 1 base; unmatched junction bases: 7. From germline, CDR1 is MNHNS and CDR2 SASEGT. The CDR3 loop spans 18 amino acids. The CDR3 sequence: CASSEAKGTGFSNQPQHF. CDR3 in DNA: TGTGCCAGCAGTGAAGCGAAAGGGACAGGGTTCAGCAATCAGCCCCAGCATTTT.

The chain employs TRBV19 and TRBJ1-5; 9 bases are shared with TRBD1. Per germline, CDR1 LNHDA and CDR2 SQIVND (reference sequence). The CDR3 has 15 residues. V was clipped by 1 base and J by 4 bases; unmatched bases: 2. DNA for the CDR3: TGTGCCAGTAGTATAGTGACAGGGGGGAATCAGCCCCAGCATTTT. It translates to CASSIVTGGNQPQHF.

The J gene is TRBJ2-1, the V gene TRBV18; weak D call: TRBD1 (5 bases). This CDR3 is 14 amino acids long. The germline V and J ends were trimmed by 2 bases and 4 bases, with 9 bases remaining between them. Germline V gene lookup returns CDR1 KGHSH and CDR2 LQKENI. CDR3 nucleotide sequence: TGTGCCAGCTCACCAACACCAGGGTACAATGAGCAGTTCTTC. It encodes CASSPTPGYNEQFF.

This clone was recorded a few times. The rearrangement joins TRBV7-6 to TRBJ2-2, with a weak D call TRBD1 (6 bases). The CDR3 sequence is 14 residues long. Germline CDR1 SGHVS, CDR2 FNYEAQ. Trimming took off 5 bases at V and 1 base at J, with 8 bases between the two ends. CDR3 nucleotides: TGTGCCAGCAGCCGACAGGAGAACACCGGGGAGCTGTTTTTT. Amino acid sequence: CASSRQENTGELFF.

CDR3 bases: TGTGCCAGCAGCCACGGGGGGTGGGCTGAAAGCAATCAGCCCCAGCATTTT. This encodes CASSHGGWAESNQPQHF. This rearrangement joins TRBV4-2 to TRBJ1-5; D might be TRBD1 (5 bases). This CDR3 contains 17 residues. Germline CDR1 LGHNA, CDR2 YNFKEQ. V lost 3 bases and J 1 base, leaving 16 bases between the germline ends.

This chain joins TRBV11-3 and TRBJ2-7; a possible D gene is TRBD2 (6 bases). This CDR3 comprises 13 residues. V lost 6 bases, J lost 4 bases, and 13 bases lay in between. In germline, CDR1 is SGHNT, CDR2 YENEEA. CDR3 DNA: TGTGCCAGCAGTCCGGGAGAGATGTACGAGCAGTACTTC. This translates into CASSPGEMYEQYF.

This chain joins TRBV19 and TRBJ2-2; D is undetermined. Trimming removed 4 bases at V and 4 bases at J, with 13 bases between. This CDR3 is built from 15 residues. Germline values: CDR1 LNHDA, CDR2 SQIVND (reference sequence). Here the CDR3 reads CASSTSGTITGELFF. The CDR3 DNA reads TGTGCCAGTAGTACCTCCGGAACTATCACCGGGGAGCTGTTTTTT.